Following are 13 T cell receptor beta chains from one sample sequenced in a study of vaccination and CD4 T cells after COVID-19. Their antigens remain unidentified. The sample's treatment: approximately nine-day PBMC culture with coronavirus spike peptide pools or control peptides (ViraFEST assay). Sequencing of cultured CD4+ T cell DNA used the Oncomine TCR Beta short-read assay. TCRdb reprocessed the PCR reads via MiXCR and lists one record per CDR3 protein. The sample has 8,500 to 14,000 distinct CDR3 sequences, about 42% seen once. Material: CD4+ T cells from blood, cultured in vitro. The source of these receptors is a human donor who had recovered from COVID-19.

This clonotype was seen a few times. The chain couples TRBV20-1 to TRBJ1-1; D is perhaps TRBD1 (5 bases). Germline CDR1 is DFQATT and CDR2 is SNEGSKA (reference sequence). Trimming pared 2 bases from V and 5 bases from J, leaving 15 bases between. The CDR3 extends over 14 amino acids. The CDR3 here is CSARLEGTVTEAFF. DNA of the CDR3: TGCAGTGCTAGATTGGAGGGGACGGTGACTGAAGCTTTCTTT.

V and J are TRBV7-2 and TRBJ1-2; a possible D gene is TRBD1 (5 bases). Germline V gene sequence: CDR1 SGHTA, CDR2 FQGNSA. The CDR3 sequence is 16 residues long. V lost 0 bases, J lost 0 bases, and 11 bases lay in between. The CDR3 protein is CASSLAGGRANYGYTF. DNA of the CDR3: TGTGCCAGCAGCTTAGCGGGGGGTCGAGCTAACTATGGCTACACCTTC.

The chain uses TRBV11-2 and TRBJ1-2; a possible D gene is TRBD1 (5 bases). The germline gives CDR1 SGHAT, CDR2 FQNNGV. The CDR3 is made up of 14 amino acids. V was pared by 0 bases and J by 4 bases, with 9 bases between. In DNA, the CDR3 is TGTGCCAGCAGCTTAGAACCCCAGGGCTATGGCTACACCTTC. The encoded protein is CASSLEPQGYGYTF.

This clonotype has only a few counts. CDR3 sequence reads: CASKGRVDHSNQPQHF. CDR3 in DNA: TGTGCCAGTAAAGGCAGGGTTGATCATAGCAATCAGCCCCAGCATTTT. The chain recombines TRBV19 with TRBJ1-5; TRBD1 is a possible D gene (5 bases). CDR1 LNHDA and CDR2 SQIVND come from the germline V gene (reference sequence). The V end was cut by 7 bases, the J end by 0 bases, with 16 bases between. The CDR3 loop spans 16 amino acids.

The chain recombines TRBV20-1 with TRBJ2-5; a possible D gene is TRBD2 (5 bases). Trimming pared 3 bases from V and 1 base from J, leaving 18 bases between. This CDR3 spans 16 amino acids. The germline V gene encodes CDR1 DFQATT and CDR2 SNEGSKA (reference sequence). This CDR3 reads CSARPLLGGLQETQYF. For the CDR3, the DNA is TGCAGTGCTAGGCCCCTTCTTGGCGGGCTCCAAGAGACCCAGTACTTC.

The sample holds a few counts of this clonotype. The rearrangement links TRBV11-3 to TRBJ2-7; perhaps D is TRBD1 or TRBD2 (5 bases each). The V gene's germline CDR1 is SGHNT and CDR2 YENEEA. Trimming cost V 4 bases and J 7 bases, with 11 bases left between them. This CDR3 has 12 amino acids. The CDR3 sequence: CASSSGRWEQYF. The DNA for the CDR3 is TGTGCCAGCAGCTCGGGACGGTGGGAGCAGTACTTC.

The chain combines TRBV6-2 or TRBV6-3 with TRBJ2-2, with TRBD2 as a possible D gene (5 bases). CDR3 length: 16 residues. Germline CDR1 is MNHEY and CDR2 is SVGEGT. V was clipped by 7 bases and J by 3 bases, with 18 bases between them. CDR3 protein: CASTEAGGLYTGELFF. CDR3 nucleotide sequence: TGTGCCAGCACCGAGGCCGGCGGGCTCTACACCGGGGAGCTGTTTTTT.

The chain combines TRBV5-1 with TRBJ1-6; a weak D match, TRBD1 (6 bases). CDR1 is SGHRS, CDR2 YFSETQ, per germline. V was pared by 4 bases and J by 5 bases, with 16 bases between. This CDR3 is 16 amino acids long. Here the CDR3 DNA reads TGCGCCAGCAGCCACGGAAGGGGGATAAATAATTCACCCCTCCACTTT. Its translation is CASSHGRGINNSPLHF.

By share of the sample, this clonotype is medium-sized. In nucleotides, the CDR3 is TGCAGCGTTGCCCCCTTTAGCACAGATACGCAGTATTTT. It codes for CSVAPFSTDTQYF. The chain has TRBV29-1 and TRBJ2-3; D not certain. The CDR3 sequence is 13 residues long. V was cut by 4 bases and J by 0 bases, with 8 bases left in between. Germline V gene data show CDR1 as SQVTM and CDR2 as ANQGSEA.

The J gene is TRBJ2-3, the V gene TRBV12-3 or TRBV12-4; no reliable D call. CDR3 length: 15 amino acids. V was shortened by 7 bases and J by 2 bases, with 16 bases between the two germline ends. As DNA, the CDR3 is TGTGCCAGCACCGCGCGATCTACCTACACAGATACGCAGTATTTT. This sequence encodes CASTARSTYTDTQYF.

The table lists this clonotype with a few counts. The rearrangement joins TRBV7-9 to TRBJ1-3; no definite D call. Germline CDR1 and CDR2: SEHNR and FQNEAQ (reference sequence). Trimming removed 1 base from V and 1 base from J, with 5 bases in between. There are 14 residues in the CDR3. In DNA, the CDR3 is TGTGCCAGCAGCTTAGGAGTTTCTGGAAACACCATATATTTT. Translating gives CASSLGVSGNTIYF. The full variable domain, with the rest looked up from reference TRBV7-9 and TRBJ1-3, is DTGVSQNPRHKITKRGQNVTFRCDPISEHNRLYWYRQTLGQGPEFLTYFQNEAQLEKSRLLSDRFSAERPKGSFSTLEIQRTEQGDSAMYLCASSLGVSGNTIYFGEGSWLTVV.

V usage is TRBV6-5 and J usage is TRBJ2-7; weak D call: TRBD1 (6 bases). CDR1 is MNHEY and CDR2 is SVGAGI in the germline V gene. The CDR3 sequence is 13 residues long. V was shortened by 2 bases and J by 3 bases, with 8 bases between the two germline ends. This chain's CDR3 is CASSYQGGYEQYF. The CDR3 nucleotides read TGTGCCAGCAGTTACCAAGGGGGCTACGAGCAGTACTTC.

In this sample, this clonotype turned up a few times. The CDR3 reads CSVAHGASNEKLFF. For the CDR3, the DNA is TGCAGCGTTGCCCACGGGGCCAGTAATGAAAAACTGTTTTTT. This chain uses TRBV29-1 with TRBJ1-4; tentatively, D is TRBD1 (5 bases). Trimming stripped 4 bases from V and 4 bases from J, with 13 bases between. Germline CDR1 reads SQVTM; CDR2 reads ANQGSEA. The CDR3 is made up of 14 amino acids.